This T cell receptor (beta chain) was profiled in a study of T-cell memory formation after mild COVID-19. The CDR3 runs 11 residues. The V gene end was trimmed by 4 bases and the J gene end by 13 bases; junction bases not matched to a gene: 5. The germline V gene encodes CDR1 DFQATT and CDR2 SNEGSKA (reference sequence). TCRdb re-called the 5' RACE reads through MiXCR, storing one row per CDR3 protein. The sample lists about 470,000 distinct CDR3 sequences, around a quarter seen once, with roughly an eighth in the top ten. The chain is built from TRBV20-1 and TRBJ2-1; TRBD2 aligns across 9 bases. This clonotype originated in an adult woman who had mild COVID-19 (a few samples of this study predate the infection). Cell type and time point are not known. What was sequenced was PBMCs or a T cell subset sorted from them (not recorded which). The CDR3 loop is CSATGTSFQFF. As DNA, the CDR3 is TGCAGTGCTACCGGGACTAGCTTCCAGTTCTTC.